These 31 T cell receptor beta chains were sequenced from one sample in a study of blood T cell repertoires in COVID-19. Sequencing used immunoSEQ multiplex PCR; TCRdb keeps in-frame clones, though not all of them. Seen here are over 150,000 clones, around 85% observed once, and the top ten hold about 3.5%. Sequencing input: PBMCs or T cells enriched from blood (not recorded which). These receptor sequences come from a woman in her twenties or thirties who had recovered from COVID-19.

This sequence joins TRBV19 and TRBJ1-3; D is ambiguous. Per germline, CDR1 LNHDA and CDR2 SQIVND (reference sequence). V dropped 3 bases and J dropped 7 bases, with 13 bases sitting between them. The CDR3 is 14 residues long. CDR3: CASSIAGSMNTIYF. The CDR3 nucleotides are TGTGCCAGTAGTATCGCAGGTTCGATGAACACCATATATTTT.

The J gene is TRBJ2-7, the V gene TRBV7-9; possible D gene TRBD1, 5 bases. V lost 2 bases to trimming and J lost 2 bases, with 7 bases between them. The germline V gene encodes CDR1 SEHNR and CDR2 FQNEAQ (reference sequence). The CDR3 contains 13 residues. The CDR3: CASSLSGTYEQYV. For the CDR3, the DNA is TGTGCCAGCAGCTTATCAGGGACCTACGAGCAGTACGTC.

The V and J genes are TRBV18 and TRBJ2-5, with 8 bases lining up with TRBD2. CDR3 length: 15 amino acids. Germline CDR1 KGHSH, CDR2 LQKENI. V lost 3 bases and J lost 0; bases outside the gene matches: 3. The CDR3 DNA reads TGTGCCAGCTCACCCCAGCGGGGGTACCAAGAGACCCAGTACTTC. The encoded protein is CASSPQRGYQETQYF.

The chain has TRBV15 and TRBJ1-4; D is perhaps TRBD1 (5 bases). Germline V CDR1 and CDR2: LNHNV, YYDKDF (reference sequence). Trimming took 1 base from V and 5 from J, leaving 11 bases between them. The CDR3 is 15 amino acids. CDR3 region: CATSRATGGNEKLFF. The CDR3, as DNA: TGTGCCACCAGCAGAGCTACAGGTGGGAATGAAAAACTGTTTTTT.

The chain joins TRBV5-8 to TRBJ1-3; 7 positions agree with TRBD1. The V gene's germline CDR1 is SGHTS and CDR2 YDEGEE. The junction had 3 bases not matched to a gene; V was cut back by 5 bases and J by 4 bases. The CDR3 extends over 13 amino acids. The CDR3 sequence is CASRRGPGNTIYF. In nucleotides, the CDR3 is TGTGCCAGCAGGAGGGGGCCAGGAAACACCATATATTTT.

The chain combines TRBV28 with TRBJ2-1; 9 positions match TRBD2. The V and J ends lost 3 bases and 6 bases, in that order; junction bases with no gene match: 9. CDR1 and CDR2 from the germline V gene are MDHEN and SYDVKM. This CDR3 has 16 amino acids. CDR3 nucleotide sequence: TGTGCCAGCAGTTTTGCGCGGGAGGGCCTGTTCAATGAGCAGTTCTTC. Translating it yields CASSFAREGLFNEQFF.

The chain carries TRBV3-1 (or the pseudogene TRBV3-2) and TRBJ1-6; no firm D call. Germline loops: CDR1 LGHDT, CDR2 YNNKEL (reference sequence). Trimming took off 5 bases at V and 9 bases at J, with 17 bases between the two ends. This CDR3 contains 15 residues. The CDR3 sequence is CASSDGVRLSSPLHF. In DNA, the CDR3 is TGTGCCAGCAGCGACGGGGTCCGTCTTAGTTCACCCCTCCACTTT.

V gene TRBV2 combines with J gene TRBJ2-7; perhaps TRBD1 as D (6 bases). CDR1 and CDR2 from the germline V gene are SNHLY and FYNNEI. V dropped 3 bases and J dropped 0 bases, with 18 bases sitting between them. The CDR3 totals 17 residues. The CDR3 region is CASSDRKKGEFSYEQYF. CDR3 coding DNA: TGTGCCAGCAGTGACCGAAAAAAGGGGGAGTTCTCCTACGAGCAGTACTTC.

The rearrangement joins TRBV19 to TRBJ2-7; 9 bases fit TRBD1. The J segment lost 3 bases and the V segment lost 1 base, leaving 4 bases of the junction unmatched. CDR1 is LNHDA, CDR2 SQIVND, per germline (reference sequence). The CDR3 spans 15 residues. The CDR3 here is CASSIGTGEVYEQYF. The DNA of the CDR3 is TGTGCCAGTAGTATAGGGACAGGGGAGGTCTACGAGCAGTACTTC.

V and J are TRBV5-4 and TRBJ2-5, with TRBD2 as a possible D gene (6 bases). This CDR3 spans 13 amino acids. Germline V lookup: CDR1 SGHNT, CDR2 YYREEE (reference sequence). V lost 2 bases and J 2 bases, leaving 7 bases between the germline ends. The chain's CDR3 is CASSFGTQETQYF. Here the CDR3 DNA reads TGTGCCAGCAGCTTCGGGACTCAAGAGACCCAGTACTTC.

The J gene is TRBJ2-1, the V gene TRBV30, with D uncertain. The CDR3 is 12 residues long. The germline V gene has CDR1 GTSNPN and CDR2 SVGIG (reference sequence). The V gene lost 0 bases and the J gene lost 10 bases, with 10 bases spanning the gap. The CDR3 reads CAWSVVWAEQFF. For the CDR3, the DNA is TGTGCCTGGAGTGTAGTCTGGGCAGAGCAGTTCTTC.

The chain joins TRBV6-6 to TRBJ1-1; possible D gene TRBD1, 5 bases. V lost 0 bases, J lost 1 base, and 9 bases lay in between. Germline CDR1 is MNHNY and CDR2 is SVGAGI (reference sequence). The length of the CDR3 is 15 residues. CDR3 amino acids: CASSYSVGGNTEAFF. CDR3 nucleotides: TGTGCCAGCAGTTACTCAGTGGGGGGGAACACTGAAGCTTTCTTT.

CDR3 loop: CSVEVDSNTEAFF. Written as DNA, the CDR3 is TGCAGCGTTGAGGTGGACAGCAACACTGAAGCTTTCTTT. The chain couples TRBV29-1 to TRBJ1-1, with D tentatively TRBD1 (6 bases). Germline values: CDR1 SQVTM, CDR2 ANQGSEA. V gave up 3 bases and J gave up 2 bases, with 10 bases separating them. The CDR3 loop spans 13 amino acids.

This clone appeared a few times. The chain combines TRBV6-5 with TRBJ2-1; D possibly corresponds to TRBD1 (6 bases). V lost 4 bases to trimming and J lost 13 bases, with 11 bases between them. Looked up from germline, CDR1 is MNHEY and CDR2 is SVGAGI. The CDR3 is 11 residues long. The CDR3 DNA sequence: TGTGCCAGCAGTTTATCAGGGGTTCAGTTCTTC. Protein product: CASSLSGVQFF.

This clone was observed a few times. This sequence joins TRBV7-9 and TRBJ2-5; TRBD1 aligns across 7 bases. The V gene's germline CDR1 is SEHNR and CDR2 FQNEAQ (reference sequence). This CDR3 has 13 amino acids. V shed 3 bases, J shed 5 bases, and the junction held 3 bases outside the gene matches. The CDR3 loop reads CASSLDRSETQYF. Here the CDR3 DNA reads TGTGCCAGCAGCTTGGACAGGTCGGAGACCCAGTACTTC.

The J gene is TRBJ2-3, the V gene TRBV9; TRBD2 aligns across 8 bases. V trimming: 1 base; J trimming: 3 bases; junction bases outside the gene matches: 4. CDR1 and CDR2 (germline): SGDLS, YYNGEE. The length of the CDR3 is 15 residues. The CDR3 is CASSVWASGTDTQYF. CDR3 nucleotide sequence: TGTGCCAGCAGCGTATGGGCTAGCGGGACAGATACGCAGTATTTT.

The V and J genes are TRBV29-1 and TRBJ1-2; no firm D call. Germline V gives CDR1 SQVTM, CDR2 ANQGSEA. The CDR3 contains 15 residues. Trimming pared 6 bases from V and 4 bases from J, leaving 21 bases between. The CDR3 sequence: CSVPRHRTGSYGYTF. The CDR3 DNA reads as TGCAGCGTCCCCCGCCATAGGACGGGGAGCTATGGCTACACCTTC.

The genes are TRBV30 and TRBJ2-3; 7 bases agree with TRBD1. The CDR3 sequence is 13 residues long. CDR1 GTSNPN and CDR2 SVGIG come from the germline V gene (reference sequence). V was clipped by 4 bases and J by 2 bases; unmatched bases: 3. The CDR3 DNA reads TGTGCCTGGACAGGGGGATTCACAGATACGCAGTATTTT. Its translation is CAWTGGFTDTQYF.

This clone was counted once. CDR3 nucleotides: TGTGCCAGCAGCTTAAATTCGAGGGTGGGTAATTCACCCCTCCACTTT. Residues: CASSLNSRVGNSPLHF. The V call is TRBV7-2, the J call TRBJ1-6, with unresolved D. V lost 2 bases and J lost 6, with 14 bases in between. The V gene's germline CDR1 is SGHTA and CDR2 FQGNSA. The CDR3 consists of 16 residues.

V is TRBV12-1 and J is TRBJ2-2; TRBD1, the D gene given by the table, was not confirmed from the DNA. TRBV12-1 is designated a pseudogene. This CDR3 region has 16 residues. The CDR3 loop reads CARKPGQGAKTGELFF. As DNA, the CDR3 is TGTGCCAGAAAACCAGGACAGGGGGCTAAGACCGGGGAGCTGTTTTTT.

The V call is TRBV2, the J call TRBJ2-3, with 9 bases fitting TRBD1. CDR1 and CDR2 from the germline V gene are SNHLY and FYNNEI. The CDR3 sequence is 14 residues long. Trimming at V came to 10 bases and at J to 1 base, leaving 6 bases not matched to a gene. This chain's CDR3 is CANSQGARTDTQYF. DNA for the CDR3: TGTGCCAACTCACAGGGGGCGCGCACAGATACGCAGTATTTT.

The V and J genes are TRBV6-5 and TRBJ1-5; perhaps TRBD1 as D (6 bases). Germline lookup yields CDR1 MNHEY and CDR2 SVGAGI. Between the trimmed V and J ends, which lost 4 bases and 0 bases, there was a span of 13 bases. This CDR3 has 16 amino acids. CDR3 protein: CASSFLGGDSNQPQHF. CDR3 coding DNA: TGTGCCAGCAGTTTTCTAGGGGGTGATAGCAATCAGCCCCAGCATTTT.

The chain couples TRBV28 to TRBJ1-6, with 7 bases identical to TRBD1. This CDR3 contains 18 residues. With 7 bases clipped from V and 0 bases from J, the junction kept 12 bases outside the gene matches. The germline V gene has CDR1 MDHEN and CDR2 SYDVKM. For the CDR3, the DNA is TGTGCCAGCACCGTCCTACAGGGGATAAGCTCCTATAATTCACCCCTCCACTTT. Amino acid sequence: CASTVLQGISSYNSPLHF. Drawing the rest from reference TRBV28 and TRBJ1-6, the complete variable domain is DVKVTQSSRYLVKRTGEKVFLECVQDMDHENMFWYRQDPGLGLRLIYFSYDVKMKEKGDIPEGYSVSREKKERFSLILESASTNQTSMYLCASTVLQGISSYNSPLHFGNGTRLTVT.

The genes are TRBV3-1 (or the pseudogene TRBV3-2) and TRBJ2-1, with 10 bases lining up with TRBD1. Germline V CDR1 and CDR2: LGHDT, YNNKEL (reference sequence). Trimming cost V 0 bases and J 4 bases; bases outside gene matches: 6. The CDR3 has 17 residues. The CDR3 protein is CASSQDRTGGLYNEQFF. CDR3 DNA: TGTGCCAGCAGCCAAGACCGGACAGGGGGTTTATACAATGAGCAGTTCTTC.

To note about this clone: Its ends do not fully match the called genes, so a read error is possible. In nucleotides, the CDR3 is TGTGCCAGCAGCGAAGGGACTAGCGGGTTGAACACCGGGGAGCTGTTTTTT. Amino acids: CASSEGTSGLNTGELFF. V and J are TRBV6-1 and TRBJ2-2; 12 bases are shared with TRBD2. In germline, CDR1 is MNHNS, CDR2 SASEGT. The CDR3 sequence is 17 residues long.

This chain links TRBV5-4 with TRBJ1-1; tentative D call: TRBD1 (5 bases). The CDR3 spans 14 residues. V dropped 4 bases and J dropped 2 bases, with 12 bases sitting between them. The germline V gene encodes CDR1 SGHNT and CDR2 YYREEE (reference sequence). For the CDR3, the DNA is TGTGCCAGCAGCCTCGGGGGATTCAACACTGAAGCTTTCTTT. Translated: CASSLGGFNTEAFF.

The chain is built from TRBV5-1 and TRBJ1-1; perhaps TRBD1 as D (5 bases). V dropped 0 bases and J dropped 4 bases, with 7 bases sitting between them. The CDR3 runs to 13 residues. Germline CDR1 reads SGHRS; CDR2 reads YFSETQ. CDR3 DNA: TGCGCCAGCAGCTTGGAGGGGTTCACTGAAGCTTTCTTT. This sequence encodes CASSLEGFTEAFF.

The CDR3 loop reads CASSKQATNEKLFF. Here the CDR3 DNA reads TGTGCCAGTAGTAAACAGGCAACTAATGAAAAACTGTTTTTT. The chain carries TRBV19 and TRBJ1-4, with D perhaps TRBD1 (5 bases). The CDR3 spans 14 residues. V lost 4 bases to trimming and J lost 0 bases, with 6 bases between them. Germline loops: CDR1 LNHDA, CDR2 SQIVND (reference sequence).

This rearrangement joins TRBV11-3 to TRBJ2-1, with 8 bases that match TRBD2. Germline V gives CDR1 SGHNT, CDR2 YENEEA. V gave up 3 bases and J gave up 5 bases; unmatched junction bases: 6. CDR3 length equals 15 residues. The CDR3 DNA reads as TGTGCCAGCAGCTTTTCAGCGGGGGCCCACAATGAGCAGTTCTTC. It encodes CASSFSAGAHNEQFF.

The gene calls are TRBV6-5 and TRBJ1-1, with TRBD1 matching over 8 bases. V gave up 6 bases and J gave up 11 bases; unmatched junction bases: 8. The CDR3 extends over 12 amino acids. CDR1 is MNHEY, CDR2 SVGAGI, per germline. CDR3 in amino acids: CASSHATGEAFF. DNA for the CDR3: TGTGCCAGCAGCCACGCGACAGGGGAGGCTTTCTTT.

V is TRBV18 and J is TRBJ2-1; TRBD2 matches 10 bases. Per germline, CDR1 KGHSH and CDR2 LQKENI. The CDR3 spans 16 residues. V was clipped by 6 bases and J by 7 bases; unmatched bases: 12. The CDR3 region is CASSPSQAGGDNEQFF. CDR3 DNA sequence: TGTGCCAGCTCGCCATCCCAAGCGGGGGGGGATAATGAGCAGTTCTTC.